This TCR beta chain appears in the sequencing data of a study of T cell repertoires in cytomegalovirus infection. TCRdb re-analysed the reads in MiXCR, keeping a single row per CDR3 protein. The sample comprises about 130,000 distinct CDR3 sequences, over 30% of which are singletons, and 58% rests with the top ten. About this clonotype: What it binds is not known.

This clonotype was obtained from a human donor in good health (CMV status not recorded). Some clones in this sample may be carry-over from other donors' samples. This material consisted of CD8+ T cells from cultured PBMCs, taken from culture after CMV antigen stimulation.

CDR3 in amino acids: CASSQATGRGDTDTQYF. CDR3 sequence (DNA): TGCGCCAGCAGCCAAGCAACCGGGCGGGGAGACACAGATACGCAGTATTTT. The rearrangement links TRBV4-1 to TRBJ2-3; D is possibly TRBD2 (6 bases). CDR1 and CDR2 (germline): MGHRA, YSYEKL. CDR3 length: 17 residues. Trimming stripped 1 base from V and 2 bases from J, with 16 bases between.